The 23 T cell receptor beta chains below were found in one sample sequenced in a study of PD-1 blockade in classical Hodgkin lymphoma. Sequenced by immunoSEQ multiplex PCR; TCRdb stores in-frame clones only, minus some. The sample shows approximately 100,000 clones, around 89% of them seen only once. Each patient experienced a relapse that followed autologous stem cell transplantation, and brentuximab vedotin exposure varied. This sample comprised peripheral blood mononuclear cells (PBMCs), obtained before the second cycle of nivolumab. The receptors here all came from a human donor with classical Hodgkin lymphoma.

This sequence joins TRBV15 and TRBJ2-3; 9 bases agree with TRBD2. The germline gives CDR1 LNHNV, CDR2 YYDKDF (reference sequence). Germline trimming cut 3 bases from V and 6 bases from J; bases unmatched to any gene: 13. The CDR3 extends over 17 amino acids. The CDR3 reads CATSRGRGGFVRDTQYF. The DNA of the CDR3 is TGTGCCACCAGCAGGGGGCGGGGGGGCTTTGTAAGGGATACGCAGTATTTT.

The CDR3 loop reads CASSQWLRVGSGANVLTF. Here the CDR3 DNA reads TGCGCCAGCAGCCAATGGCTTAGGGTGGGCTCTGGGGCCAACGTCCTGACTTTC. The chain employs TRBV4-3 and TRBJ2-6, with D unclear. CDR3 length: 18 residues. The V gene's germline CDR1 is LGHNA and CDR2 YSLEER. The V and J ends lost 2 bases and 0 bases respectively, with 14 bases between them.

CDR3 residues: CASSPRGAGSNEQFF. CDR3 in DNA: TGTGCCAGCAGCCCCCGAGGAGCGGGGAGCAATGAGCAGTTCTTC. The V and J genes are TRBV4-2 and TRBJ2-1; TRBD2 aligns across 7 bases. Germline loops: CDR1 LGHNA, CDR2 YNFKEQ. CDR3 length: 15 amino acids. V was pared by 4 bases and J by 6 bases, with 9 bases of the junction left unmatched.

This chain connects TRBV6-5 to TRBJ2-3; D ambiguous. Per germline, CDR1 MNHEY and CDR2 SVGAGI. With 2 bases removed from V and 6 bases from J, the gap between germline ends came to 3 bases. This CDR3 has 11 amino acids. The DNA of the CDR3 is TGTGCCAGCAGTTACGTGGATACGCAGTATTTT. Protein: CASSYVDTQYF.

The rearrangement uses TRBV6-4 and TRBJ2-2; D is unclear. From germline, CDR1 is MRHNA and CDR2 SNTAGT. V lost 5 bases, J lost 2 bases, and 9 bases lay in between. This CDR3 region has 14 residues. CDR3 bases: TGTGCCAGCAGTAGGGCGCAAAACACCGGGGAGCTGTTTTTT. It yields the protein CASSRAQNTGELFF.

The chain links TRBV19 to TRBJ1-5, with D hard to call. With 7 bases removed from V and 5 bases from J, the gap between germline ends came to 18 bases. The CDR3 consists of 15 residues. Germline V gene lookup returns CDR1 LNHDA and CDR2 SQIVND (reference sequence). The CDR3 region has the DNA TGTGCCAGTACCGACAACTCCCGTCGGGATCAGCCCCAGCATTTT. It specifies CASTDNSRRDQPQHF. The full variable domain, rest sourced from reference TRBV19 and TRBJ1-5, is DGGITQSPKYLFRKEGQNVTLSCEQNLNHDAMYWYRQDPGQGLRLIYYSQIVNDFQKGDIAEGYSVSREKKESFPLTVTSAQKNPTAFYLCASTDNSRRDQPQHFGDGTRLSIL.

The CDR3 bases are TGTGCCAGCAGCTGTATAACAGGGGTGTATGGCTACACCTTC. Amino acids: CASSCITGVYGYTF. The chain joins TRBV5-6 to TRBJ1-2; 7 nucleotides agree with TRBD1. Germline V gives CDR1 SGHDT, CDR2 YYEEEE. V lost 3 bases and J lost 5; bases outside the gene matches: 7. The CDR3 loop spans 14 amino acids.

V is TRBV4-3 and J is TRBJ2-7; D ambiguous. The CDR3 runs to 15 residues. With 0 bases removed from V and 6 bases from J, the gap between germline ends came to 15 bases. CDR1 and CDR2 from the germline V gene are LGHNA and YSLEER. The chain's CDR3 is CASSQERSSFAEQYF. The CDR3 DNA reads TGCGCCAGCAGCCAAGAGCGGTCGAGTTTTGCCGAGCAGTACTTC.

This clone was picked up one time. This sequence joins TRBV7-2 and TRBJ1-4; 7 bases line up with TRBD1. After removal of 5 bases from V and 5 bases from J, the junction contained 11 bases not matched to a gene. The CDR3 totals 16 residues. Germline CDR1 is SGHTA and CDR2 is FQGNSA. The CDR3 DNA reads TGTGCCAGCAGCCAAGACCCGACAGGGCTAAATGAAAAACTGTTTTTT. Amino acids: CASSQDPTGLNEKLFF.

This chain connects TRBV29-1 to TRBJ2-3; weak D call: TRBD2 (5 bases). V dropped 3 bases and J dropped 6 bases, with 13 bases sitting between them. The CDR3 totals 13 residues. Germline V lookup: CDR1 SQVTM, CDR2 ANQGSEA. CDR3 region: CSVDSLAPDTQYF. For the CDR3, the DNA is TGCAGCGTTGATTCGCTAGCCCCCGATACGCAGTATTTT.

The J gene is TRBJ2-7, the V gene TRBV21-1; the table's D call, TRBD1, has no DNA check behind it. TRBV21-1 is tagged as a pseudogene. The CDR3 consists of 14 residues. The CDR3 DNA sequence: TGTGCCACCTTTCCGAACAGGGACAGCTACGAGCAGTACTTC. Translating it yields CATFPNRDSYEQYF.

This clone was detected only a few times. This sequence joins TRBV18 and TRBJ1-4, with D perhaps TRBD1 (6 bases). Germline-derived CDR1 and CDR2 are KGHSH and LQKENI. The CDR3 covers 14 residues. The V and J ends lost 3 bases and 4 bases respectively, with 9 bases between them. The CDR3 spells CASSPTGNNEKLFF. DNA for the CDR3: TGTGCCAGCTCACCGACAGGAAATAATGAAAAACTGTTTTTT. Filled out from reference TRBV18 and TRBJ1-4, the complete variable domain reads NAGVMQNPRHLVRRRGQEARLRCSPMKGHSHVYWYRQLPEEGLKFMVYLQKENIIDESGMPKERFSAEFPKEGPSILRIQQVVRGDSAAYFCASSPTGNNEKLFFGSGTQLSVL.

This chain joins TRBV11-2 and TRBJ2-3, with 10 bases identical to TRBD1. The CDR3 totals 16 residues. Germline V lookup: CDR1 SGHAT, CDR2 FQNNGV. After removal of 5 bases from V and 4 bases from J, the junction contained 9 bases not matched to a gene. This chain's CDR3 is CASSTKTGGASDTQYF. Here the CDR3 DNA reads TGTGCCAGCAGCACAAAGACAGGGGGCGCGTCAGATACGCAGTATTTT. Filled out from reference TRBV11-2 and TRBJ2-3, the complete variable domain reads EAGVAQSPRYKIIEKRQSVAFWCNPISGHATLYWYQQILGQGPKLLIQFQNNGVVDDSQLPKDRFSAERLKGVDSTLKIQPAKLEDSAVYLCASSTKTGGASDTQYFGPGTRLTVL.

The genes are TRBV27 and TRBJ1-2; D is perhaps TRBD1 (6 bases). From germline, CDR1 is MNHEY and CDR2 SMNVEV (reference sequence). Trimming took off 6 bases at V and 4 bases at J, with 15 bases between the two ends. The CDR3 is made up of 14 amino acids. The CDR3 here is CASRTGQEGYGYTF. For the CDR3, the DNA is TGTGCCAGCAGAACAGGGCAAGAGGGCTATGGCTACACCTTC.

V and J are TRBV5-4 and TRBJ2-1, with D tentatively TRBD1 (5 bases). The CDR3 contains 13 residues. CDR1 and CDR2 (germline): SGHNT, YYREEE (reference sequence). Trimming shortened V by 4 bases and J by 10 bases, and 15 bases separated the two germline ends. The CDR3 region has the DNA TGTGCCAGCAGCCCCCCGACAGTTAGCGAGCAGTTCTTC. Amino acids: CASSPPTVSEQFF. Full variable domain (remainder filled in from reference TRBV5-4 and TRBJ2-1): ETGVTQSPTHLIKTRGQQVTLRCSSQSGHNTVSWYQQALGQGPQFIFQYYREEENGRGNFPPRFSGLQFPNYSSELNVNALELDDSALYLCASSPPTVSEQFFGPGTRLTVL.

This clone appeared a few times. V and J are TRBV7-9 and TRBJ2-7; 8 bases fit TRBD2. The length of the CDR3 is 15 residues. Germline V gives CDR1 SEHNR, CDR2 FQNEAQ (reference sequence). V lost 4 bases, J lost 0 bases, and 5 bases stayed unmatched. Here the CDR3 DNA reads TGTGCCAGCAGCTCACCCGGGACTAGCTCCTACGAGCAGTACTTC. Translating it yields CASSSPGTSSYEQYF.

The chain is built from TRBV10-3 and TRBJ1-6, with 7 nucleotides matching TRBD1. This CDR3 comprises 16 residues. V trimming: 2 bases; J trimming: 9 bases; junction bases outside the gene matches: 10. The germline V gene has CDR1 ENHRY and CDR2 SYGVKD. The CDR3 region has the DNA TGTGCCATCAGTGAGATTAGACAGGGAGGGGCTTCACCCCTCCACTTT. Translating it yields CAISEIRQGGASPLHF.

The CDR3 nucleotides read TGTGCCTGCTCACGGACTAGCGGGGGCCTGCTTACAGATACGCAGTATTTT. This translates into CACSRTSGGLLTDTQYF. V usage is TRBV2 and J usage is TRBJ2-3, with TRBD2 matching over 13 bases. Germline CDR1 SNHLY, CDR2 FYNNEI. J was trimmed by 3 bases and V by 11 bases; bases with no gene match: 14. The CDR3 extends over 17 amino acids.

V gene TRBV4-1 combines with J gene TRBJ1-5, with no clear D. V was trimmed by 0 bases and J by 6 bases, leaving 9 bases between them. This CDR3 is 14 amino acids long. The germline V gene encodes CDR1 MGHRA and CDR2 YSYEKL. The CDR3 protein is CASSQDARSQPQHF. The CDR3 DNA reads TGCGCCAGCAGCCAAGATGCTCGTAGTCAGCCCCAGCATTTT.

This clone was detected only once. The CDR3 DNA reads as TGCGCCAGCAGTGAGTCGTGGCAAGGCGGCCAAAGGAATGAGCAGTTCTTC. It yields the protein CASSESWQGGQRNEQFF. The chain has TRBV10-2 and TRBJ2-1; D gene uncertain. CDR3 size: 17 residues. Deletions cut 0 bases from V and 7 bases from J, with 19 bases between. The germline V gene has CDR1 WSHSY and CDR2 SAAADI.

This sequence joins TRBV9 and TRBJ2-4; D is unclear. Per germline, CDR1 SGDLS and CDR2 YYNGEE. The CDR3 consists of 13 residues. V shed 7 bases and J shed 1 base, with 9 bases lying between them. CDR3 nucleotide sequence: TGTGCCAGCGGGGAATGGGCCAAAAACATTCAGTACTTC. Translated, it gives CASGEWAKNIQYF.

This rearrangement joins TRBV7-9 to TRBJ1-2; D uncertain. Deletions cut 5 bases from V and 6 bases from J, with 19 bases between. From germline, CDR1 is SEHNR and CDR2 FQNEAQ (reference sequence). This CDR3 is 15 amino acids long. CDR3 region: CASSLLRGWINGYTF. Written as DNA, the CDR3 is TGTGCCAGCAGCCTGCTACGGGGTTGGATAAATGGCTACACCTTC.

A few counts support this clone. This sample includes further DNA sequences coding for the same CDR3. The rearrangement uses TRBV20-1 and TRBJ1-1; D gene uncertain. Germline CDR1 DFQATT, CDR2 SNEGSKA (reference sequence). The germline V and J ends were trimmed by 1 base and 1 base, with 1 base remaining between them. The CDR3 consists of 11 residues. The CDR3 sequence: CSARGNTEAFF. As DNA, the CDR3 is TGCAGTGCTAGAGGGAACACTGAAGCTTTCTTT.